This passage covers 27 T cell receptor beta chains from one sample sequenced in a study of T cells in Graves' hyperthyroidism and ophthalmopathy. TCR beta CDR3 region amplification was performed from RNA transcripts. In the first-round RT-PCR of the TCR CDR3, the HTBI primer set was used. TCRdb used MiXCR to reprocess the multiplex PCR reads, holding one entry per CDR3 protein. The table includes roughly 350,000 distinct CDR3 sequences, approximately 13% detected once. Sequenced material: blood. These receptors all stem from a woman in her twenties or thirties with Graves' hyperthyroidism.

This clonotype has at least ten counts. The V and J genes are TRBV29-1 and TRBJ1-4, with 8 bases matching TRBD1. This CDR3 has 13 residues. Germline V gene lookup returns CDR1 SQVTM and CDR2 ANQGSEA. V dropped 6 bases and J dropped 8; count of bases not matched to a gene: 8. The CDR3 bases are TGCAGCGTACGCCCGGGACAGGAGGAAAAACTGTTTTTT. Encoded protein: CSVRPGQEEKLFF.

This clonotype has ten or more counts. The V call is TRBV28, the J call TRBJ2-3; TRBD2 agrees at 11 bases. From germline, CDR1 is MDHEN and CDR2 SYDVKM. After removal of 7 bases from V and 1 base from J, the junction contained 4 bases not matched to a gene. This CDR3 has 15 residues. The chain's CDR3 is CASKLAGVRTDTQYF. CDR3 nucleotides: TGTGCCAGCAAACTAGCGGGAGTTCGCACAGATACGCAGTATTTT.

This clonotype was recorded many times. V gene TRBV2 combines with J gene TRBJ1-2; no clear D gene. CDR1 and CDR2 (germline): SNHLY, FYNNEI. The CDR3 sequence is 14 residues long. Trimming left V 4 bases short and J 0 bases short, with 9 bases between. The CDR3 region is CASSAPAANYGYTF. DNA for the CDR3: TGTGCCAGCAGTGCCCCCGCCGCTAACTATGGCTACACCTTC.

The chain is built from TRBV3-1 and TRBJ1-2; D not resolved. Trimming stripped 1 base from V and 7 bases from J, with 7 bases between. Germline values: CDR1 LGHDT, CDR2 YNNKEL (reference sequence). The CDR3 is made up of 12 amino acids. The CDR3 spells CASSQGGSGYTF. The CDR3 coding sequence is TGTGCCAGCAGCCAAGGGGGTTCTGGCTACACCTTC.

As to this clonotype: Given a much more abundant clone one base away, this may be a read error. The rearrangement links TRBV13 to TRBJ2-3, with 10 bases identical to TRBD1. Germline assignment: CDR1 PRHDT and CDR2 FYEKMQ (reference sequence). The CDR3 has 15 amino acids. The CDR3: CVSSSTGGPTDTQYF. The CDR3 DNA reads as TGTGTCAGCAGCTCGACAGGGGGCCCCACAGATACGCAGTATTTT.

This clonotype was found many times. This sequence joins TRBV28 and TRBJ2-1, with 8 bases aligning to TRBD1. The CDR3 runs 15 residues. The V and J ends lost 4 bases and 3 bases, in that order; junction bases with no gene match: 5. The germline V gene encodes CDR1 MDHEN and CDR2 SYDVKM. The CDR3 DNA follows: TGTGCCAGCAGTTCGGACAGGGAACTCTACAATGAGCAGTTCTTC. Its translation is CASSSDRELYNEQFF.

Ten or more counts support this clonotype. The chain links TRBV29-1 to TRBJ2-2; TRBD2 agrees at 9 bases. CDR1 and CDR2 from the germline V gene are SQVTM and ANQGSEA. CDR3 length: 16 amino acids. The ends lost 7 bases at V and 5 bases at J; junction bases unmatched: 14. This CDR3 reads CSAETGLAGPTGELFF. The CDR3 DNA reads TGCAGCGCAGAGACAGGCCTAGCGGGGCCGACCGGGGAGCTGTTTTTT.

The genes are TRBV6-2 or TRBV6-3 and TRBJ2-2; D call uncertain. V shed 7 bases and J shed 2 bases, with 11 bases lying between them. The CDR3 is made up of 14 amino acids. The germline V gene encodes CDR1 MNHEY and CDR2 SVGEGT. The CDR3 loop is CASNRQSNTGELFF. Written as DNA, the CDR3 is TGTGCCAGCAACCGCCAGTCTAACACCGGGGAGCTGTTTTTT.

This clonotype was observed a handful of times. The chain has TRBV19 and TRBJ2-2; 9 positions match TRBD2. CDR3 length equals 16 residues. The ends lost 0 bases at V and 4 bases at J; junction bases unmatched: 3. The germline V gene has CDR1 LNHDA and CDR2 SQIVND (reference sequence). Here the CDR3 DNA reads TGTGCCAGTAGTATAGAAAGCGGGAGGTCCACCGGGGAGCTGTTTTTT. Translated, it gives CASSIESGRSTGELFF.

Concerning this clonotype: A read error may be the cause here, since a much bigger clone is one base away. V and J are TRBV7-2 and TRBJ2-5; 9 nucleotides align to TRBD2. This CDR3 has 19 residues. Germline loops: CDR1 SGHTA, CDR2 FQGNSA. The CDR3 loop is CASSLSEGWERGAQEAQYF. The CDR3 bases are TGTGCCAGCAGCTTATCGGAGGGATGGGAGCGGGGGGCCCAAGAGGCCCAGTACTTC. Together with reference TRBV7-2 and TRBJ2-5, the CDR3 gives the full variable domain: GAGVSQSPSNKVTEKGKDVELRCDPISGHTALYWYRQSLGQGLEFLIYFQGNSAPDKSGLPSDRFSAERTGGSVSTLTIQRTQQEDSAVYLCASSLSEGWERGAQEAQYFGPGTRLLVL.

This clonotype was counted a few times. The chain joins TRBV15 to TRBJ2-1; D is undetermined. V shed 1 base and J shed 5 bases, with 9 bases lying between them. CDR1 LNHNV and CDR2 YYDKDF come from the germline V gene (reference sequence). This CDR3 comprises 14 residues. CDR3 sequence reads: CATSRAAPNNEQFF. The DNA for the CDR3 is TGTGCCACCAGCAGAGCGGCCCCTAACAATGAGCAGTTCTTC.

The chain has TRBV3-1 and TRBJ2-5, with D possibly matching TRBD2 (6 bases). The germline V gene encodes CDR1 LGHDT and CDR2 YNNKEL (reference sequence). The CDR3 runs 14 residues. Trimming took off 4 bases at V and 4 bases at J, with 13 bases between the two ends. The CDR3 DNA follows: TGTGCCAGCAGCCTCCGGGACTCCGCAGAGACCCAGTACTTC. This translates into CASSLRDSAETQYF.

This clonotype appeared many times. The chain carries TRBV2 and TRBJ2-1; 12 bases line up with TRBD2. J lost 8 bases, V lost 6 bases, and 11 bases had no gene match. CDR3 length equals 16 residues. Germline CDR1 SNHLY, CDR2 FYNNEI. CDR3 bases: TGTGCCAGCAGCCCCGACCCTAGCGGGAGGGCCCATGAGCAGTTCTTC. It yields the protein CASSPDPSGRAHEQFF.

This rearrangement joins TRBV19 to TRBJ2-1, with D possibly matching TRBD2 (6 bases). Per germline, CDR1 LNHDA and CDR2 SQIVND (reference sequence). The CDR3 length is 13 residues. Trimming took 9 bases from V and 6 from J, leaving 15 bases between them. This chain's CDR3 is CASQLSGGNEQFF. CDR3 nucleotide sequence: TGTGCCAGCCAACTTTCCGGGGGCAATGAGCAGTTCTTC.

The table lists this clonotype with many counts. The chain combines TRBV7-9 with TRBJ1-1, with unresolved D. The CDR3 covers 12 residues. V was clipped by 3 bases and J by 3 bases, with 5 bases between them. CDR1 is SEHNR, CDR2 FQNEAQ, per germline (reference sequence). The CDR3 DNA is TGTGCCAGCAGCTTCGGAGACACTGAAGCTTTCTTT. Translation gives CASSFGDTEAFF. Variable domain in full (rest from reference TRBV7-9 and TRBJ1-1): DTGVSQNPRHKITKRGQNVTFRCDPISEHNRLYWYRQTLGQGPEFLTYFQNEAQLEKSRLLSDRFSAERPKGSFSTLEIQRTEQGDSAMYLCASSFGDTEAFFGQGTRLTVV.

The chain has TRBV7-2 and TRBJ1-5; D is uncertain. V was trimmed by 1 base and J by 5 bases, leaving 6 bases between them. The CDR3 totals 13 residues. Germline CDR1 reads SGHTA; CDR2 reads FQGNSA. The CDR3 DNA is TGTGCCAGCAGCTTAGATCCTTATCAGCCCCAGCATTTT. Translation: CASSLDPYQPQHF.

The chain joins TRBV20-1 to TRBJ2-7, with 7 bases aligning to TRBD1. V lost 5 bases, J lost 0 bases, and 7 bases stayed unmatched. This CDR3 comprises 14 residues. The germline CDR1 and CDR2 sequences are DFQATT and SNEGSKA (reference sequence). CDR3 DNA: TGCAGTGCTTGGAAGGACAGGATCTCCTACGAGCAGTACTTC. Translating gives CSAWKDRISYEQYF.

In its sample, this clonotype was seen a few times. The CDR3 coding sequence is TGCGCCAGCAGCTTGTATTCAGGGCCGGTGGAGACCCAGTACTTC. It encodes CASSLYSGPVETQYF. The chain recombines TRBV5-1 with TRBJ2-5, with a tentative D call TRBD1 (5 bases). Trimming removed 1 base from V and 5 bases from J, with 15 bases in between. The CDR3 is made up of 15 amino acids. Per the germline V gene, CDR1 is SGHRS and CDR2 is YFSETQ.

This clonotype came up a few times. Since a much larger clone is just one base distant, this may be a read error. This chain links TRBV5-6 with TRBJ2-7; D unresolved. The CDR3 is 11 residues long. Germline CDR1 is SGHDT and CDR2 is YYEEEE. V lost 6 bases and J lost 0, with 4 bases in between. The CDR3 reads CASTFSYEQYF. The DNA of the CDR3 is TGTGCCAGCACCTTCTCCTACGAGCAGTACTTC.

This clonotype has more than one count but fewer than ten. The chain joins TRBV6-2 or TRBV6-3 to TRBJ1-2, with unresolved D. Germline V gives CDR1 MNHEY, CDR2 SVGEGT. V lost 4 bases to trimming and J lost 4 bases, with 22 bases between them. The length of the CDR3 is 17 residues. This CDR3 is CASSSARTSWRVYGYTF. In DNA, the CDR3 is TGTGCCAGCAGTTCCGCCCGGACCTCCTGGCGGGTCTATGGCTACACCTTC.

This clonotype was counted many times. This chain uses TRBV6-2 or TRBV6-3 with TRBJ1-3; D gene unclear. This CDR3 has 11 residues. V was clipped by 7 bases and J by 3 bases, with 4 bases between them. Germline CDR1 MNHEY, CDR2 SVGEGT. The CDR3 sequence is CASNDGNTIYF. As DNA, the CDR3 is TGTGCCAGCAATGATGGAAACACCATATATTTT.

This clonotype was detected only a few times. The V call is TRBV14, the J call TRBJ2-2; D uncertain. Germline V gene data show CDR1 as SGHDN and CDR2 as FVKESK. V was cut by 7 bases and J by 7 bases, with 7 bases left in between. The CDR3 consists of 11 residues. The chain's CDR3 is CASNDFGELFF. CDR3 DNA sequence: TGTGCCAGCAACGATTTCGGGGAGCTGTTTTTT.

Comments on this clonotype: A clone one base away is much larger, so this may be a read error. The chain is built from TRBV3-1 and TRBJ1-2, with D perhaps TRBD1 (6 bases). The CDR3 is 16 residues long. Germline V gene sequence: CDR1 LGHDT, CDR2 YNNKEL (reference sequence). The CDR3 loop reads CASSPRQAIWSHGYIF. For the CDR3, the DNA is TGTGCCAGCAGCCCAAGACAGGCTATTTGGTCTCACGGCTACATCTTC.

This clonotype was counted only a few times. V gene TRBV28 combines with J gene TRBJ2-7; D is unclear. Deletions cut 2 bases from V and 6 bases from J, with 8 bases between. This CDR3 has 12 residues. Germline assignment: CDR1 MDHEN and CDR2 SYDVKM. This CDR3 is CASSLGPLEQYF. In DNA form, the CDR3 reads TGTGCCAGCAGTTTAGGTCCCCTCGAGCAGTACTTC.

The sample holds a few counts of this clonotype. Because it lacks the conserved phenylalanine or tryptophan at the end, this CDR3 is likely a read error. CDR3 loop: CASSEFRRSGNTIYL. The CDR3 nucleotides read TGTGCCAGCAGTGAGTTCAGGAGGTCTGGAAACACCATATATCTT. The rearrangement links TRBV6-1 to TRBJ1-3, with D uncertain. Germline CDR1 MNHNS, CDR2 SASEGT. The CDR3 sequence is 15 residues long. V lost 3 bases and J 1 base, leaving 10 bases between the germline ends.

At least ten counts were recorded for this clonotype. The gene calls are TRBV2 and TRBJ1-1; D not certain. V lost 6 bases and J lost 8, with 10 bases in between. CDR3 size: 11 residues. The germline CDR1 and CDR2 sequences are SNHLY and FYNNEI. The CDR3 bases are TGTGCCAGCAGGTACACGGCAGAAGCTTTCTTT. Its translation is CASRYTAEAFF.

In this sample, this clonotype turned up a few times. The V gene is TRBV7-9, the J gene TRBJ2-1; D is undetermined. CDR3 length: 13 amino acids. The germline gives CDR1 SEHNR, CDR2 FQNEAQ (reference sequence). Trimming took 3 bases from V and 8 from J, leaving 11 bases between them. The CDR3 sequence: CASSFLRVDEQFF. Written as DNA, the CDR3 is TGTGCCAGCAGCTTTTTAAGGGTAGATGAGCAGTTCTTC.